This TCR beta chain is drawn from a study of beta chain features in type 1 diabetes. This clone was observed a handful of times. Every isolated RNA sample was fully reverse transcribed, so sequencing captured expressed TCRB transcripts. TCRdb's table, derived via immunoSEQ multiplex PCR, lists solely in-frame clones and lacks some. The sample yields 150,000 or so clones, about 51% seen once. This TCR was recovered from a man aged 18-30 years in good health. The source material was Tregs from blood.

CDR3 loop: CASSLGLIAYVNTGELFF. Here the CDR3 DNA reads TGTGCCAGCAGCTTAGGCCTAATAGCGTATGTCAACACCGGGGAGCTGTTTTTT. The chain is built from TRBV7-2 and TRBJ2-2, with D perhaps TRBD2 (5 bases). Germline V gene lookup returns CDR1 SGHTA and CDR2 FQGNSA. CDR3 length: 18 amino acids. V dropped 1 base and J dropped 2 bases, with 17 bases sitting between them.